Below, 14 T cell receptor beta chains from the same sample are listed, as sequenced in a study of blood T cells in healthy people across ages. Sample-barcoded 5' priming and a J-beta primer mix drove a second PCR of roughly 6 to 12 cycles. TCRdb reprocessed the 5' RACE reads with MiXCR, giving one entry per CDR3 protein. The sample has 650,000 to 950,000 distinct CDR3 sequences, about 42% seen once. The specimen sequenced was blood. These receptor sequences come from a man aged 60 to 69 in good health.

This clonotype was detected only a few times. Here the CDR3 DNA reads TGTGCCAGCAGCTCAGAGGGTGTTAGCGGCTACACCTTC. Translating it yields CASSSEGVSGYTF. This chain joins TRBV7-9 and TRBJ1-2; D ambiguous. The CDR3 covers 13 residues. Germline V gene lookup returns CDR1 SEHNR and CDR2 FQNEAQ (reference sequence). V lost 4 bases, J lost 8 bases, and 14 bases lay in between.

This chain links TRBV20-1 with TRBJ2-3; 8 bases map to TRBD2. CDR3 size: 15 residues. Germline-derived CDR1 and CDR2 are DFQATT and SNEGSKA (reference sequence). With 6 bases clipped from V and 7 bases from J, the junction kept 15 bases outside the gene matches. The CDR3 loop reads CSAEGGAGGPNTQYF. In DNA form, the CDR3 reads TGCAGTGCCGAGGGGGGGGCGGGGGGTCCTAATACGCAGTATTTT.

The chain has TRBV4-1 and TRBJ2-5; 8 bases line up with TRBD1. The germline V gene has CDR1 MGHRA and CDR2 YSYEKL. This CDR3 comprises 14 residues. The trim removed 7 bases at V and 0 bases at J, leaving 4 bases unmatched. CDR3 in amino acids: CASNETGDQETQYF. The CDR3, as DNA: TGCGCCAGCAATGAGACAGGGGACCAAGAGACCCAGTACTTC.

The table lists this clonotype with a few counts. The DNA for the CDR3 is TGCGCCAGCAGCCCTGGGGCCGCGGGTACCTACGAGCAGTACTTC. Translated: CASSPGAAGTYEQYF. The chain carries TRBV5-1 and TRBJ2-7; D may correspond to TRBD1 or TRBD2 (5 bases each). The germline CDR1 and CDR2 sequences are SGHRS and YFSETQ. Trimming shortened V by 4 bases and J by 2 bases, and 16 bases separated the two germline ends. The CDR3 is 15 residues long. The full variable domain, in which reference TRBV5-1 and TRBJ2-7 provide the parts outside the CDR3, is KAGVTQTPRYLIKTRGQQVTLSCSPISGHRSVSWYQQTPGQGLQFLFEYFSETQRNKGNFPGRFSGRQFSNSRSEMNVSTLELGDSALYLCASSPGAAGTYEQYFGPGTRLTVT.

The chain combines TRBV11-3 with TRBJ2-3; 10 nucleotides match TRBD2. This CDR3 is 17 amino acids long. J gave up 1 base and V 0 bases, and 4 bases lay outside the gene matches. Looked up from germline, CDR1 is SGHNT and CDR2 is YENEEA. The CDR3 loop reads CASSLETGTSGTDTQYF. The DNA of the CDR3 is TGTGCCAGCAGCTTAGAAACCGGGACTAGCGGCACAGATACGCAGTATTTT.

The CDR3 bases are TGTGCCAGCAGACACAGGGTTCAAGAGACCCAGTTCTTC. Translation: CASRHRVQETQFF. The chain carries TRBV6-1 and TRBJ2-5, with TRBD1 as a possible D gene (6 bases). The DNA end is a closer match to TRBJ2-1, so the J assignment may be wrong. CDR1 is MNHNS and CDR2 is SASEGT in the germline V gene. CDR3 size: 13 residues.

This chain uses TRBV28 with TRBJ1-5, with no clear D. The CDR3 spans 17 residues. Germline V lookup: CDR1 MDHEN, CDR2 SYDVKM. Between the trimmed V and J ends, which lost 3 bases and 2 bases, there was a span of 17 bases. In nucleotides, the CDR3 is TGTGCCAGCAGTTTTAGTCGCTGGGGAGTGGGCAATCAGCCCCAGCATTTT. It codes for CASSFSRWGVGNQPQHF.

In the case of this clonotype: This may stem from a read error, because a much larger clone lies one nucleotide away. The chain combines TRBV29-1 with TRBJ2-5, with D uncertain. Trimming removed 6 bases from V and 4 bases from J, with 15 bases in between. The CDR3 runs 13 residues. Per the germline V gene, CDR1 is SQVTM and CDR2 is ANQGSEA. CDR3 nucleotide sequence: TGCAGCGTCTCTAAGAAGGGTGGAGAGACCCAGTACTTC. Translation: CSVSKKGGETQYF.

This clonotype was observed a few times. J is TRBJ1-6 and V is TRBV6-5; 7 bases match TRBD1. The CDR3 is 16 amino acids. V was clipped by 2 bases and J by 10 bases; unmatched bases: 11. Germline CDR1 and CDR2: MNHEY and SVGAGI. For the CDR3, the DNA is TGTGCCAGCAGTTACGACCCGGACAGGAATAGATCACCCCTCCACTTT. It yields the protein CASSYDPDRNRSPLHF.

The chain is built from TRBV24-1 and TRBJ2-1; 7 bases line up with TRBD1. The germline gives CDR1 KGHDR, CDR2 SFDVKD. The CDR3 contains 15 residues. The junction had 8 bases not matched to a gene; V was cut back by 4 bases and J by 6 bases. The chain's CDR3 is CATSEPDRLGNEQFF. The CDR3 DNA sequence: TGTGCCACCAGTGAGCCGGACAGGTTAGGCAATGAGCAGTTCTTC.

V gene TRBV9 combines with J gene TRBJ2-3; possibly TRBD1 or TRBD2 for D (5 bases each). The CDR3 runs to 14 residues. V gave up 2 bases and J gave up 8 bases, with 15 bases separating them. The V gene's germline CDR1 is SGDLS and CDR2 YYNGEE. The CDR3 protein is CASSVWGSTPTQYF. CDR3 in DNA: TGTGCCAGCAGCGTCTGGGGGTCAACCCCTACGCAGTATTTT.

This clonotype has just a few counts. The V gene is TRBV18, the J gene TRBJ1-2; tentative D call: TRBD1 (5 bases). V shed 3 bases and J shed 0 bases, with 8 bases lying between them. In germline, CDR1 is KGHSH, CDR2 LQKENI. The length of the CDR3 is 14 residues. This CDR3 reads CASSPETANYGYTF. Here the CDR3 DNA reads TGTGCCAGCTCACCTGAGACAGCTAACTATGGCTACACCTTC.

The CDR3 reads CASRELAGVYNEQFF. CDR3 coding DNA: TGTGCCAGCAGGGAACTAGCGGGGGTATACAATGAGCAGTTCTTC. V and J are TRBV2 and TRBJ2-1, with TRBD2 matching 11 bases. Germline V gives CDR1 SNHLY, CDR2 FYNNEI. The CDR3 consists of 15 residues. Trimming cost V 6 bases and J 4 bases; bases outside gene matches: 5.

This clonotype was seen a handful of times. The chain joins TRBV9 to TRBJ2-1; 8 nucleotides match TRBD2. Losses at the gene ends were 3 bases for V and 8 bases for J; bases not matched to a gene: 7. The CDR3 has 14 residues. Germline-derived CDR1 and CDR2 are SGDLS and YYNGEE. CDR3 nucleotides: TGTGCCAGCAGCGCCCGGGGGGGGATCGATGAGCAGTTCTTC. It encodes CASSARGGIDEQFF.